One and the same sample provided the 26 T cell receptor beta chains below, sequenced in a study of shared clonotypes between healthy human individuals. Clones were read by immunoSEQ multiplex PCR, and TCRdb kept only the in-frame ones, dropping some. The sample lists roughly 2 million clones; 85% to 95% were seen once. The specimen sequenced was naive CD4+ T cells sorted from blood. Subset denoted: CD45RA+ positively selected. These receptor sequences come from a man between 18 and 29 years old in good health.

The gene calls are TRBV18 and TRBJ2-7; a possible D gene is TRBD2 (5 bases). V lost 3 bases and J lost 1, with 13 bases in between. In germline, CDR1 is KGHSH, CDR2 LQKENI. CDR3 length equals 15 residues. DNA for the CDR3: TGTGCCAGCTCACCTTCAACGGCGGGTTCCTACGAGCAGTACTTC. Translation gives CASSPSTAGSYEQYF.

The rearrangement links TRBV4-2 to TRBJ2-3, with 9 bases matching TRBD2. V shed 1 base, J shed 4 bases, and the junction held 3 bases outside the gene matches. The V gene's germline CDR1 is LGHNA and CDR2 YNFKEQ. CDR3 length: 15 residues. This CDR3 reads CASSQVWTSADTQYF. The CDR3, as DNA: TGTGCCAGCAGCCAAGTCTGGACTAGCGCAGATACGCAGTATTTT.

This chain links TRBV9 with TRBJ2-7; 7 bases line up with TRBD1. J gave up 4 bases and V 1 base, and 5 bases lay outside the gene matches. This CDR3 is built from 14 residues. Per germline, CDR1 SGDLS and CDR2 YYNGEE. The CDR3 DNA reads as TGTGCCAGCAGCGTAACCGGGACAGAGTACGAGCAGTACTTC. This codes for CASSVTGTEYEQYF.

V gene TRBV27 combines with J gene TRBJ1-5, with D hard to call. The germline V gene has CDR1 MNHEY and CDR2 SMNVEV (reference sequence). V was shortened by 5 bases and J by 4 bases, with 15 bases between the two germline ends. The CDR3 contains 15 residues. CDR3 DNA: TGTGCCAGCAGTCCCGGACGGCTTCTTAATCAGCCCCAGCATTTT. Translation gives CASSPGRLLNQPQHF.

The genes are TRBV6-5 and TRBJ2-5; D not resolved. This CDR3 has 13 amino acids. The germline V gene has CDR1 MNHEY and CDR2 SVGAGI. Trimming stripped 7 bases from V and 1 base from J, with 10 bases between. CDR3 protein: CASTSTFQETQYF. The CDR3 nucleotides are TGTGCCAGCACGTCGACATTCCAAGAGACCCAGTACTTC.

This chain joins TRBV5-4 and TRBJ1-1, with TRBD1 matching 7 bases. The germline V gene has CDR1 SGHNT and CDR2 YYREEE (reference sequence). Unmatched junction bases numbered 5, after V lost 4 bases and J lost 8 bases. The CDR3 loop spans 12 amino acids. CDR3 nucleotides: TGTGCCAGCAGCGTAACACAGGGGGAAGCTTTCTTT. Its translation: CASSVTQGEAFF.

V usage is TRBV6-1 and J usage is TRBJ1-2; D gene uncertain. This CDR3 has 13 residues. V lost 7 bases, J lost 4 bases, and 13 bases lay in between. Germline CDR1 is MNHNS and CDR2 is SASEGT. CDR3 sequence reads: CASTFQDGYGYTF. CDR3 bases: TGTGCCAGCACTTTCCAGGACGGCTATGGCTACACCTTC.

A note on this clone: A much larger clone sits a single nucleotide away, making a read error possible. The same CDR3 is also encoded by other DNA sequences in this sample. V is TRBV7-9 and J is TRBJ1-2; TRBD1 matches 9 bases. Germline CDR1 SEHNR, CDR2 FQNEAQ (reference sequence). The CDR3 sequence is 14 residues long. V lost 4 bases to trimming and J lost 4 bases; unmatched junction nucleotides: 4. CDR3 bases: TGTGCCAGCAGCTCGGGACAGGGCGGCTATGGCTACACCTTC. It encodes CASSSGQGGYGYTF.

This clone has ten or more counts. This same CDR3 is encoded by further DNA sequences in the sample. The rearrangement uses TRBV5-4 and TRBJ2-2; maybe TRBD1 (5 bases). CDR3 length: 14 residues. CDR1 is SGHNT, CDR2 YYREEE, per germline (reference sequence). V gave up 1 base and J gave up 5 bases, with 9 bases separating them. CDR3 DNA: TGTGCCAGCAGCTTGAGACAGCTTACCGGGGAGCTGTTTTTT. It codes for CASSLRQLTGELFF.

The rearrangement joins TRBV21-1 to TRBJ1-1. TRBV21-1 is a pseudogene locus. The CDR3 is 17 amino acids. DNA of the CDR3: TGTGCCAGCAGCAAATGGGGGGGCTCCAGTAGGAACACTGAAGCTTTCTTT. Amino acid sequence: CASSKWGGSSRNTEAFF.

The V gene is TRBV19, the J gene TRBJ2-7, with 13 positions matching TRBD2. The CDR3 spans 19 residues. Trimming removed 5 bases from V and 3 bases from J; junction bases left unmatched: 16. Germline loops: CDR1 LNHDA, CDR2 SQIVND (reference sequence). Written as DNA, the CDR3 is TGTGCCAGTAGTCCCCGACCGAAAGTTGGACTAGCGGGAGACTACGAGCAGTACTTC. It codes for CASSPRPKVGLAGDYEQYF. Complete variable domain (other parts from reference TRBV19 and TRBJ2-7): DGGITQSPKYLFRKEGQNVTLSCEQNLNHDAMYWYRQDPGQGLRLIYYSQIVNDFQKGDIAEGYSVSREKKESFPLTVTSAQKNPTAFYLCASSPRPKVGLAGDYEQYFGPGTRLTVT.

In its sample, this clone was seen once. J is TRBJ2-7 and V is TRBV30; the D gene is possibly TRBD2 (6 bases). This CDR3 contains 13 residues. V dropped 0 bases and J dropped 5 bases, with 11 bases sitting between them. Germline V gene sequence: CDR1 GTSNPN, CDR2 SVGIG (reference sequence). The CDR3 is CAWSVRGFHEQYF. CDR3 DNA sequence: TGTGCCTGGAGTGTACGGGGGTTTCACGAGCAGTACTTC.

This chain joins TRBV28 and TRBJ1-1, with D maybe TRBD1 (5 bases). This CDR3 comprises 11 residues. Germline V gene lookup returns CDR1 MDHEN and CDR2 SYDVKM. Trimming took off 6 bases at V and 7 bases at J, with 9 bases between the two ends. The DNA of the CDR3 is TGTGCCAGCAGGGGACGGATTGAAGCTTTCTTT. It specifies CASRGRIEAFF.

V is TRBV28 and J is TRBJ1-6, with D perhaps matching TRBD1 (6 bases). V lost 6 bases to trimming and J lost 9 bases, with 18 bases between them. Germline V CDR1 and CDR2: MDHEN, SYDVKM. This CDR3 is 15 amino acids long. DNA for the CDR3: TGTGCCAGCAGCCTAAAGGGGGTGGGGACTTCACCCCTCCACTTT. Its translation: CASSLKGVGTSPLHF.

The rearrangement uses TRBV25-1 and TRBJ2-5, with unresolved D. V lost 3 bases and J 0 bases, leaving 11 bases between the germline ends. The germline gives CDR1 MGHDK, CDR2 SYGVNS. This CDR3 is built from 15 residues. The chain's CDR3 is CASSDPRRYQETQYF. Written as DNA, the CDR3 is TGTGCCAGCAGTGACCCTCGACGGTACCAAGAGACCCAGTACTTC.

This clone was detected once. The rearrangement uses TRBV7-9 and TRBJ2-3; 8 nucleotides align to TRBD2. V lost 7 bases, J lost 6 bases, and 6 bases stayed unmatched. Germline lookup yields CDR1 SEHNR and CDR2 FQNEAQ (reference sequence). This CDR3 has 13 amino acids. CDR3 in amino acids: CASTFSGADTQYF. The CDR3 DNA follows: TGTGCCAGCACCTTTAGCGGGGCGGATACGCAGTATTTT.

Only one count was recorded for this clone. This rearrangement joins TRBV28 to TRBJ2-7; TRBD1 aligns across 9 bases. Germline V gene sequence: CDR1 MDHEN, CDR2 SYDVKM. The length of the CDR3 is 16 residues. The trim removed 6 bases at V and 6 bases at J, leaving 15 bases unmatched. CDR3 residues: CASSTISTGGFGEQYF. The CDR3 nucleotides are TGTGCCAGCAGCACCATCTCGACAGGGGGTTTCGGCGAGCAGTACTTC. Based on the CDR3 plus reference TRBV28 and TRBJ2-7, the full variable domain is DVKVTQSSRYLVKRTGEKVFLECVQDMDHENMFWYRQDPGLGLRLIYFSYDVKMKEKGDIPEGYSVSREKKERFSLILESASTNQTSMYLCASSTISTGGFGEQYFGPGTRLTVT.

The CDR3 here is CASSEQGAMIYEQYF. CDR3 DNA: TGTGCCAGTAGTGAACAGGGGGCCATGATATACGAGCAGTACTTC. The rearrangement links TRBV19 to TRBJ2-7; TRBD1 matches 9 bases. The ends lost 5 bases at V and 4 bases at J; junction bases unmatched: 9. This CDR3 spans 15 amino acids. Germline CDR1 is LNHDA and CDR2 is SQIVND (reference sequence).

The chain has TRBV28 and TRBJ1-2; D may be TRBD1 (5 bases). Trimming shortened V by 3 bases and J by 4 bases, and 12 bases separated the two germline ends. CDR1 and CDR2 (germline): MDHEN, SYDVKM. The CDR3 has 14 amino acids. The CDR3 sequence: CASSFPGGTYGYTF. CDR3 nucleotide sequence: TGTGCCAGCAGTTTCCCCGGGGGAACCTATGGCTACACCTTC.

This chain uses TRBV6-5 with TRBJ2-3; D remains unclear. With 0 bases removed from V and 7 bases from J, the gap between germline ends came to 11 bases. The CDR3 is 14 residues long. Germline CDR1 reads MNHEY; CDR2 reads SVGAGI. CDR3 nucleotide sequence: TGTGCCAGCAGTTACTCGTCCACCTCGAATACGCAGTATTTT. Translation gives CASSYSSTSNTQYF.

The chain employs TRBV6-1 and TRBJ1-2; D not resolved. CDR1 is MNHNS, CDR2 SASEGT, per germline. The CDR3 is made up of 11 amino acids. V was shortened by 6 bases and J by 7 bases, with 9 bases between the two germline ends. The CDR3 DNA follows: TGTGCCAGCAGCGAGGGTACTGGCTACACCTTC. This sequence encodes CASSEGTGYTF.

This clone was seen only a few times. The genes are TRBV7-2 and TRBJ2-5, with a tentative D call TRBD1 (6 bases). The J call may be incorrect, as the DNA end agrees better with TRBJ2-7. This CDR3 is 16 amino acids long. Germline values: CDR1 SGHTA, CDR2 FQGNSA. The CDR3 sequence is CASSLVPRGMGYEQYF. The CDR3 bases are TGTGCCAGCAGCTTAGTCCCCAGGGGAATGGGCTACGAGCAGTACTTC.

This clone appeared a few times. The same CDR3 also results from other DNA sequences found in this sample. The CDR3 DNA sequence: TGTGCCTGGAGCCTCCAGGGAAATCAGCCCCAGCATTTT. It yields the protein CAWSLQGNQPQHF. V usage is TRBV30 and J usage is TRBJ1-5, with D perhaps TRBD1 (5 bases). The germline CDR1 and CDR2 sequences are GTSNPN and SVGIG (reference sequence). V was shortened by 3 bases and J by 4 bases, with 10 bases between the two germline ends. CDR3 size: 13 residues. The full variable domain, with the rest looked up from reference TRBV30 and TRBJ1-5, is SQTIHQWPATLVQPVGSPLSLECTVEGTSNPNLYWYRQAAGRGLQLLFYSVGIGQISSEVPQNLSASRPQDRQFILSSKKLLLSDSGFYLCAWSLQGNQPQHFGDGTRLSIL.

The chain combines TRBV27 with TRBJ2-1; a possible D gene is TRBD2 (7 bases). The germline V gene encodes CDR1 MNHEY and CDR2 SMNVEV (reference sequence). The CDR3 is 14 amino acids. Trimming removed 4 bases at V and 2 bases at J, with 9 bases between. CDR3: CASSSGGTYNEQFF. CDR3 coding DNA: TGTGCCAGCAGTTCGGGGGGCACCTACAATGAGCAGTTCTTC.

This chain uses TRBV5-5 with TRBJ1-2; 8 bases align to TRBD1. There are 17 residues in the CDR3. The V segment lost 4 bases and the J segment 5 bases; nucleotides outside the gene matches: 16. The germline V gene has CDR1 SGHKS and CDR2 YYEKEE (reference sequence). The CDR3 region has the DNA TGTGCCAGCAGCCCATACGACGGACAGGGACGACTTTATGGCTACACCTTC. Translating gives CASSPYDGQGRLYGYTF.

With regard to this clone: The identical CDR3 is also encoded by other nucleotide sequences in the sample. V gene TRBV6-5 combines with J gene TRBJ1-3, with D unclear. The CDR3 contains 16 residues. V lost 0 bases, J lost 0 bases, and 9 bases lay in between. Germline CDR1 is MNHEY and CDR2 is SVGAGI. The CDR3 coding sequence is TGTGCCAGCAGTTACTCGGTCCTCTCCTCTGGAAACACCATATATTTT. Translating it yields CASSYSVLSSGNTIYF.